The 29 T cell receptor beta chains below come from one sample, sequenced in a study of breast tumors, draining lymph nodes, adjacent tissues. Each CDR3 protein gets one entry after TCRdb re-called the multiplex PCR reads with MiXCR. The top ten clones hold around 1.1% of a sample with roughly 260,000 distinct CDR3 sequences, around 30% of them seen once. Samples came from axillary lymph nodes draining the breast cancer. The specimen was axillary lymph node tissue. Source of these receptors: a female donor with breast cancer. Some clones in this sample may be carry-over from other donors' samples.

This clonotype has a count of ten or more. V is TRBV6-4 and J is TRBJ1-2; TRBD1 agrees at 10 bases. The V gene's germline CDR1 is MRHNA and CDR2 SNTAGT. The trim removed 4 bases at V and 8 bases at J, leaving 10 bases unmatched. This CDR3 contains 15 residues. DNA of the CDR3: TGTGCCAGCAGTGTCTCCGGGACAGGGGAGGAGGGCTACACCTTC. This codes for CASSVSGTGEEGYTF.

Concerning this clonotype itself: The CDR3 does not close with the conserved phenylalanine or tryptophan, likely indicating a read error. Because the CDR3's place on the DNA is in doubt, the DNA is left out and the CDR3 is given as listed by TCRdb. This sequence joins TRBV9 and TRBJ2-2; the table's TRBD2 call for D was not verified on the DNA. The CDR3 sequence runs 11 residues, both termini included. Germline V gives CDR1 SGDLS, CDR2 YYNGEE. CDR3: CASSVGVRVLA.

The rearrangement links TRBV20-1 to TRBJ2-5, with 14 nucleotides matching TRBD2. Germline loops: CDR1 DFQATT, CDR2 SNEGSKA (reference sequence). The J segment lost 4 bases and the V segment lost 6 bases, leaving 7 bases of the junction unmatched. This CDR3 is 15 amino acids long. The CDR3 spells CSARGLAGVGETQYF. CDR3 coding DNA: TGCAGTGCCCGGGGACTAGCGGGAGTGGGAGAGACCCAGTACTTC.

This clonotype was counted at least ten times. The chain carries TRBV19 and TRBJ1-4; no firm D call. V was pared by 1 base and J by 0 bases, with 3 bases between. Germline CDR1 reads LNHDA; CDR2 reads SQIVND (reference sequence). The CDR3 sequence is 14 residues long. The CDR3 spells CASSIGATNEKLFF. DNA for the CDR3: TGTGCCAGTAGTATAGGGGCAACTAATGAAAAACTGTTTTTT. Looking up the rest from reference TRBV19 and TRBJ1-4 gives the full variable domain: DGGITQSPKYLFRKEGQNVTLSCEQNLNHDAMYWYRQDPGQGLRLIYYSQIVNDFQKGDIAEGYSVSREKKESFPLTVTSAQKNPTAFYLCASSIGATNEKLFFGSGTQLSVL.

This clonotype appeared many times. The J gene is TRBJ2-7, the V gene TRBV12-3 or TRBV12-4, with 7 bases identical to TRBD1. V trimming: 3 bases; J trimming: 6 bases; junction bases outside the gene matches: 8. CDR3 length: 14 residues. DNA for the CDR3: TGTGCCAGCAGTTTTGGGAACAGGGGTTCCGAGCAGTACTTC. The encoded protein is CASSFGNRGSEQYF.

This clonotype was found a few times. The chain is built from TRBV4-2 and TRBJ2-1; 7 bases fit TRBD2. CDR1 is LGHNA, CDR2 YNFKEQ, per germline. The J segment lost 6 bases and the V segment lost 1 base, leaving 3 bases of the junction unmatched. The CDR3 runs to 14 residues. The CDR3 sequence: CASSQGGGGNEQFF. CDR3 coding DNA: TGTGCCAGCAGCCAAGGGGGGGGGGGCAATGAGCAGTTCTTC.

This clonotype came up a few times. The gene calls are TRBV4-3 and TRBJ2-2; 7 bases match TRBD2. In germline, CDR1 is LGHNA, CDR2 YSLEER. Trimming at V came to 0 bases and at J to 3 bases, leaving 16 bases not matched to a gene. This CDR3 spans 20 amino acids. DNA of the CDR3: TGCGCCAGCAGCCAAGACCAGCTGGCGGGAGCCCGCATCGACACCGGGGAGCTGTTTTTT. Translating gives CASSQDQLAGARIDTGELFF.

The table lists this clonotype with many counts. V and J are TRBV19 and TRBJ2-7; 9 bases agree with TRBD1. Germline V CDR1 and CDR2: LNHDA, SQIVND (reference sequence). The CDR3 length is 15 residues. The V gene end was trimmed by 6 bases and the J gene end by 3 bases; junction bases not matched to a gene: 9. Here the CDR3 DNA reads TGTGCCAGTAGCAGTCCCGGGACAGGGAACTACGAGCAGTACTTC. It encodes CASSSPGTGNYEQYF. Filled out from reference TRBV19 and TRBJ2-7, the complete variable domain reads DGGITQSPKYLFRKEGQNVTLSCEQNLNHDAMYWYRQDPGQGLRLIYYSQIVNDFQKGDIAEGYSVSREKKESFPLTVTSAQKNPTAFYLCASSSPGTGNYEQYFGPGTRLTVT.

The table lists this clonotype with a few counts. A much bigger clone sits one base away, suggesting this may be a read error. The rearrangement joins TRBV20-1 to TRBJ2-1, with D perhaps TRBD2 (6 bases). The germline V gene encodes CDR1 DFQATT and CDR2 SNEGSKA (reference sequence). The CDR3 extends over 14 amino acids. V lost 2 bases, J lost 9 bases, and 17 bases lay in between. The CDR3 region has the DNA TGCAGTGCTAGACCGGGACTCTCTTTCGCTGAGCAGTTCTTC. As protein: CSARPGLSFAEQFF.

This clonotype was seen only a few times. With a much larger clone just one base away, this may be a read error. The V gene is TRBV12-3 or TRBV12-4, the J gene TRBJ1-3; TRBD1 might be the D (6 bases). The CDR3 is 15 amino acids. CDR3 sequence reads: CASSVQGAAGSTIYF. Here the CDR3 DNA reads TGTGCCAGCAGTGTACAGGGAGCAGCTGGAAGCACCATATATTTT.

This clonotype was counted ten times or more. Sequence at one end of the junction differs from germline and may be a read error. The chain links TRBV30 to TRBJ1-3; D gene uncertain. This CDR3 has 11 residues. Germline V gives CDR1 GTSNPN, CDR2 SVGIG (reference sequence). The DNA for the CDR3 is TGTGCGTGGACTTCTGGAAACACCATATATTTT. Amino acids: CAWTSGNTIYF.

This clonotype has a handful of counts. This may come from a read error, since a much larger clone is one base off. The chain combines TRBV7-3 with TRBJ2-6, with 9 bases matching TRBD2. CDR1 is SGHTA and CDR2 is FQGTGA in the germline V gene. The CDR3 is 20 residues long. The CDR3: CASSAWGVAGAHSRANVLTF. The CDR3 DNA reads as TGTGCCAGCAGCGCCTGGGGGGTAGCGGGAGCCCACTCTCGGGCCAACGTCCTGACTTTC.

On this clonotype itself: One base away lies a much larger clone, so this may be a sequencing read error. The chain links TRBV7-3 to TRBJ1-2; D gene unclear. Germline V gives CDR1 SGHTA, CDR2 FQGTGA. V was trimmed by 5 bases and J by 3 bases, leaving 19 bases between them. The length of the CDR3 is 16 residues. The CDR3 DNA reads TGTGCCAGCAGCACTCCCCCCAACGCGGGAGACTATGGCTACACCTTC. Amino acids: CASSTPPNAGDYGYTF. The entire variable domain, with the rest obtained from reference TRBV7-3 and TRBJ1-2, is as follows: GAGVSQTPSNKVTEKGKYVELRCDPISGHTALYWYRQSLGQGPEFLIYFQGTGAADDSGLPNDRFFAVRPEGSVSTLKIQRTERGDSAVYLCASSTPPNAGDYGYTFGSGTRLTVV.

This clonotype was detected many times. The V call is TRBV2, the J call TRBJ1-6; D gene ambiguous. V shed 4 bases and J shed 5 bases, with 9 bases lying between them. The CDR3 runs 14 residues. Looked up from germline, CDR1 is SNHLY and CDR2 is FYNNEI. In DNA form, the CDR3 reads TGTGCCAGCAGTGTTTATAGTAATAATTCACCCCTCCACTTT. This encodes CASSVYSNNSPLHF.

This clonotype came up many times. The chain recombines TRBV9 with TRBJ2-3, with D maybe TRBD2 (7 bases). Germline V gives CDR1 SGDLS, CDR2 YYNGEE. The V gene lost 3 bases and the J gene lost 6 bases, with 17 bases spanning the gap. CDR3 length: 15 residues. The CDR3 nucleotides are TGTGCCAGCAGCGGGGGGGGCGGGTCGTCGGATACGCAGTATTTT. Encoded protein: CASSGGGGSSDTQYF.

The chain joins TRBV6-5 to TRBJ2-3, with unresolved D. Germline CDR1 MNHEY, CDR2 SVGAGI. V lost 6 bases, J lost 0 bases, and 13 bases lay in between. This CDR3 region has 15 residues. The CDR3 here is CASRPAWGSTDTQYF. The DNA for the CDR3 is TGTGCCAGCAGGCCTGCTTGGGGTAGCACAGATACGCAGTATTTT.

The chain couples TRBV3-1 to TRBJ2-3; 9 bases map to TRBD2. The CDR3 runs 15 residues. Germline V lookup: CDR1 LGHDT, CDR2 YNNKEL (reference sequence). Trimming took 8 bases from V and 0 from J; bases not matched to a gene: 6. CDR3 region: CASGPTSGSTDTQYF. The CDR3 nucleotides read TGTGCCAGCGGCCCCACTAGCGGGAGCACAGATACGCAGTATTTT.

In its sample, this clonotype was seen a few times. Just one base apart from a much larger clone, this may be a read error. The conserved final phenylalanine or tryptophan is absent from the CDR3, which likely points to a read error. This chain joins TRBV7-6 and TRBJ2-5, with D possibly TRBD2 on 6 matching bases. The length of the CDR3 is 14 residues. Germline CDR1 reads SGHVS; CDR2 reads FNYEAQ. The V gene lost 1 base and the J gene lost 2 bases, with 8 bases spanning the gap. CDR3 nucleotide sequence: TGTGCCAGCAGCTTAGATGGGGGGCAAGAGACCCAGTACCTC. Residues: CASSLDGGQETQYL.

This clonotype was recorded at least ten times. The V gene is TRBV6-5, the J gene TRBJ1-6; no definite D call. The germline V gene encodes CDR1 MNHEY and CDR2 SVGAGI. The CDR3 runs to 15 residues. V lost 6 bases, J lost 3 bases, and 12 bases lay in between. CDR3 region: CASSLGRVYNSPLHF. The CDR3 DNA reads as TGTGCCAGCAGCCTTGGGAGAGTCTATAATTCACCCCTCCACTTT.

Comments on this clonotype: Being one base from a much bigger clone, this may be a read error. The CDR3 spells CASSPRLAGVSEPFF. Here the CDR3 DNA reads TGTGCCAGCAGCCCTCGGCTAGCGGGAGTTAGTGAGCCGTTCTTC. The chain combines TRBV9 with TRBJ2-1, with 10 nucleotides matching TRBD2. Germline loops: CDR1 SGDLS, CDR2 YYNGEE. CDR3 length: 15 residues.

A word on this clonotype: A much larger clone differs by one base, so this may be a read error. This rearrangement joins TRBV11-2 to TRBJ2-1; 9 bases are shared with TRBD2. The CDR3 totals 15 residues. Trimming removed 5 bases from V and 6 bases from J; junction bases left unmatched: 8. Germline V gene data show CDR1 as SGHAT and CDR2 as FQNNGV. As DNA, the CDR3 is TGTGCCAGCAGCCTTTCTAGCGGGGTGTGCAATGAGCAGTTCTTC. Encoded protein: CASSLSSGVCNEQFF.

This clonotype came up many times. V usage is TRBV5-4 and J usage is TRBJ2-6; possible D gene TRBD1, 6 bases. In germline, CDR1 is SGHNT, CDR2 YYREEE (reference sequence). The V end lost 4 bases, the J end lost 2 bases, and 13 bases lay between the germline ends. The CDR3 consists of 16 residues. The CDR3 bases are TGTGCCAGCAGCCCGACAGGTCTGGCTGGGGCCAACGTCCTGACTTTC. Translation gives CASSPTGLAGANVLTF.

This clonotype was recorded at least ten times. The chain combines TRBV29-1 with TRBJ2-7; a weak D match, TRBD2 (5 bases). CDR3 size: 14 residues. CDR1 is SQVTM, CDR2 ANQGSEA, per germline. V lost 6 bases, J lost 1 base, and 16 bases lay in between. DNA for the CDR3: TGCAGCGTCTCAGCCTCCGGGAATTCCTACGAGCAGTACTTC. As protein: CSVSASGNSYEQYF.

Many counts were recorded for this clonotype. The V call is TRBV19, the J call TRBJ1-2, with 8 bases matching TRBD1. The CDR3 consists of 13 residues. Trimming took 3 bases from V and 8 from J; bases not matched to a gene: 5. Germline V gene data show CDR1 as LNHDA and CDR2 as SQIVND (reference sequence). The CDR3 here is CASSMGQAFGYTF. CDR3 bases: TGTGCCAGTAGTATGGGACAGGCTTTCGGCTACACCTTC.

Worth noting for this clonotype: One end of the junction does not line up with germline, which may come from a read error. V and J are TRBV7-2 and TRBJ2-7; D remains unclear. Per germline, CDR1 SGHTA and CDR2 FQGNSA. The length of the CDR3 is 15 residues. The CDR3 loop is CASSLASRRMGELYF. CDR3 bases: TGTGCCAGCAGCTTAGCTAGCAGGAGAATGGGCGAGCTGTACTTC.

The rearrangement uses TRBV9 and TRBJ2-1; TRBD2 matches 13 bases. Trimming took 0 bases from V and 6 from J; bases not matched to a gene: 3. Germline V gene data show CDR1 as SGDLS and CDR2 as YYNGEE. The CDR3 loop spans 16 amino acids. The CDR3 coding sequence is TGTGCCAGCAGCGTAGGACTAGCGGGAGGAAGCAATGAGCAGTTCTTC. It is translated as CASSVGLAGGSNEQFF.

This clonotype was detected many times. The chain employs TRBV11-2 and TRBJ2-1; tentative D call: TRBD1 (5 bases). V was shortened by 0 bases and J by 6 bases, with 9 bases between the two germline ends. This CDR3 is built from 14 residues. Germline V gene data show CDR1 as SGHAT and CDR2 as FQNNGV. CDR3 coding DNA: TGTGCCAGCAGCTTAGATCGGCAGGGCAATGAGCAGTTCTTC. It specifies CASSLDRQGNEQFF.

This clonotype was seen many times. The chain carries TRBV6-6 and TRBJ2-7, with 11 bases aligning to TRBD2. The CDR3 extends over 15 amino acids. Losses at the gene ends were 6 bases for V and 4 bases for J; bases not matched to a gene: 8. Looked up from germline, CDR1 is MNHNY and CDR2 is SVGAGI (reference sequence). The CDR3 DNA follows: TGTGCCAGCAGCATTACGGGACTAGCGGTTTACGAGCAGTACTTC. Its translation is CASSITGLAVYEQYF.

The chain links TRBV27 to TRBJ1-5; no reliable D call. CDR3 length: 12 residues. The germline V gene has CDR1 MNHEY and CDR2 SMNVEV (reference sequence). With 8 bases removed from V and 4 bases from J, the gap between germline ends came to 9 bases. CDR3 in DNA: TGTGCCAGCGGGAGCCCTAATCAGCCCCAGCATTTT. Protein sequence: CASGSPNQPQHF.